The subject of this entry is one T cell receptor (beta chain). Antigen: not known. Primers: 60 Vbeta forward and 13 Jbeta reverse. Using immunoSEQ multiplex PCR, the repertoire was profiled, and TCRdb retains in-frame clones only, with some absent. This table has 150,000 to 200,000 clones, approximately 85% appearing once. The data were taken from a study of cytomegalovirus exposure and HLA in healthy donors. Study-level results: HLA-A and HLA-B allele assignments for most subjects were reportedly predicted accurately using TCR beta sequences.

V lost 6 bases and J lost 4, with 12 bases in between. Germline CDR1 and CDR2: MNHNS and SASEGT. CDR3 size: 13 residues. This receptor was identified in a man younger than 35 in good health and CMV-seropositive. The sample was PBMCs. The chain couples TRBV6-1 to TRBJ1-1, with TRBD1 as a possible D gene (5 bases). This CDR3 is CASRTGLITEAFF. As DNA, the CDR3 is TGTGCCAGCAGAACGGGACTGATCACTGAAGCTTTCTTT.